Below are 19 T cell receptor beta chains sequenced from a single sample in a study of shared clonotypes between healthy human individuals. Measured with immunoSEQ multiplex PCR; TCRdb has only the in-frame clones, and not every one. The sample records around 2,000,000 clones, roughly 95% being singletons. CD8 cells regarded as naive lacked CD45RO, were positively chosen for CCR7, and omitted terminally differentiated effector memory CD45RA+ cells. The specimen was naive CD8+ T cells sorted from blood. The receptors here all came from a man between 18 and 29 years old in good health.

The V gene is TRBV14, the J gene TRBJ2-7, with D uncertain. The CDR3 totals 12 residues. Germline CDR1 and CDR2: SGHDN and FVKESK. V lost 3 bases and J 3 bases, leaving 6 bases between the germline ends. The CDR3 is CASSQADYEQYF. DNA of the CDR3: TGTGCCAGCAGCCAGGCGGACTACGAGCAGTACTTC.

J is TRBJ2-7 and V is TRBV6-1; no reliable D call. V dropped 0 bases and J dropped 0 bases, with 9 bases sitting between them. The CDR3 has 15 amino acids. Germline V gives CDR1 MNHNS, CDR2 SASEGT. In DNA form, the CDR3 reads TGTGCCAGCAGTGAAGCGCCGAAAAGCTCCTACGAGCAGTACTTC. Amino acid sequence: CASSEAPKSSYEQYF.

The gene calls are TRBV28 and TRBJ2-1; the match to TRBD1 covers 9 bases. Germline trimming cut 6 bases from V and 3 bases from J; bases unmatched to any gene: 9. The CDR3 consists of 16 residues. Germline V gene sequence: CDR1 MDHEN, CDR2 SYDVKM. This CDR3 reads CASSYDTGGFYNEQFF. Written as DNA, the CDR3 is TGTGCCAGCAGCTACGATACAGGGGGCTTCTACAATGAGCAGTTCTTC.

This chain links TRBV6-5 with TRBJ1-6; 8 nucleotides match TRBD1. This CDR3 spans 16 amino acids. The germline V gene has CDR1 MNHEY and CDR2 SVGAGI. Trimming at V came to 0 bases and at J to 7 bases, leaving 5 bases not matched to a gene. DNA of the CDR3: TGTGCCAGCAGTTACTCGGCAGGGGGCTACAATTCACCCCTCCACTTT. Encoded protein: CASSYSAGGYNSPLHF.

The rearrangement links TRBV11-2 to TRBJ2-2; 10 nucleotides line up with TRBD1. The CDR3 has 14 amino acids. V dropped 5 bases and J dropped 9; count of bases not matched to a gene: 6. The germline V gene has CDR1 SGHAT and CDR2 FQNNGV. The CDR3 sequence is CASSLRQGAWELFF. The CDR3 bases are TGTGCCAGCAGCCTCCGACAGGGGGCTTGGGAGCTGTTTTTT.

Written as DNA, the CDR3 is TGTGCCACCAGCGGAGCGGGGGACACCTACGAGCAGTACTTC. Amino acid sequence: CATSGAGDTYEQYF. V usage is TRBV15 and J usage is TRBJ2-7; 8 positions agree with TRBD2. The CDR3 extends over 14 amino acids. Germline V gene lookup returns CDR1 LNHNV and CDR2 YYDKDF (reference sequence). V lost 5 bases to trimming and J lost 2 bases; unmatched junction nucleotides: 5.

The CDR3 loop is CASSLEGGSGYNEQFF. The DNA for the CDR3 is TGTGCCAGCAGCCTAGAGGGCGGGAGTGGTTACAATGAGCAGTTCTTC. The J gene is TRBJ2-1, the V gene TRBV7-2; 7 positions match TRBD2. Germline CDR1 reads SGHTA; CDR2 reads FQGNSA. V lost 5 bases, J lost 4 bases, and 11 bases stayed unmatched. The CDR3 is 16 residues long.

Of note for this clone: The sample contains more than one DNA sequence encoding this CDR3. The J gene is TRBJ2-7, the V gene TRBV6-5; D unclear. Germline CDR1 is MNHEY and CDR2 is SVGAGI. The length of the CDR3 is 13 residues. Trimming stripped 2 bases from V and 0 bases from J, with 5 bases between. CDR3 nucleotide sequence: TGTGCCAGCAGTTACCTTAGCTCCTACGAGCAGTACTTC. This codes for CASSYLSSYEQYF.

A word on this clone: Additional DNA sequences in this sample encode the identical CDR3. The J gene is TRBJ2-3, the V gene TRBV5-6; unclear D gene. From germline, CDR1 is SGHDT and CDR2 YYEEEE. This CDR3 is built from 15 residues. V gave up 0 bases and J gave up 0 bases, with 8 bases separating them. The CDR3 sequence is CASSLAGASTDTQYF. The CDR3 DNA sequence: TGTGCCAGCAGCTTGGCAGGCGCTAGCACAGATACGCAGTATTTT.

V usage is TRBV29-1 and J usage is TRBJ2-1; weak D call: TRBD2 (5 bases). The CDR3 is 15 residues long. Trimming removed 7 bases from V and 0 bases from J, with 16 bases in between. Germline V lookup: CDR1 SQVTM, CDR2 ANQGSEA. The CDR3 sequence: CSGREGPSSYNEQFF. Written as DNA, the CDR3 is TGCAGCGGGCGAGAGGGCCCGAGCTCCTACAATGAGCAGTTCTTC.

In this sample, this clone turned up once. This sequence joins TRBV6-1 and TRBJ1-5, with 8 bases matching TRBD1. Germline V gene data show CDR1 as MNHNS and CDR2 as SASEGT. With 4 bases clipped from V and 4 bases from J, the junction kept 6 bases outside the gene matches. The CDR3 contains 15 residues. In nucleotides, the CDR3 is TGTGCCAGCAGTGGTGGACAGGGCCCAAATCAGCCCCAGCATTTT. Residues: CASSGGQGPNQPQHF.

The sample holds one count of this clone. The CDR3 sequence: CASMSQSDEQYF. The CDR3 nucleotides are TGTGCCAGTATGAGCCAGAGTGACGAGCAGTACTTC. This chain uses TRBV27 with TRBJ2-7, with D unclear. This CDR3 is built from 12 residues. CDR1 and CDR2 from the germline V gene are MNHEY and SMNVEV (reference sequence). Trimming shortened V by 9 bases and J by 5 bases, and 14 bases separated the two germline ends.

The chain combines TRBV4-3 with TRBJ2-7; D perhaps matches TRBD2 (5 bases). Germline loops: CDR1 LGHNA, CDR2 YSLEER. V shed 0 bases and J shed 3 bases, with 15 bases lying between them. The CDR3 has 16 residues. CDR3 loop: CASSQDIGPRDYEQYF. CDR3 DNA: TGCGCCAGCAGCCAAGATATAGGACCCCGGGACTACGAGCAGTACTTC.

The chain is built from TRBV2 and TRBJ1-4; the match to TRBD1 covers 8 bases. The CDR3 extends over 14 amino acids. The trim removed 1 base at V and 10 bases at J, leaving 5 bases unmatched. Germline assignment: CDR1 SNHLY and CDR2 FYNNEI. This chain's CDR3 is CASSEGQGWVKLFF. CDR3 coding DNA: TGTGCCAGCAGTGAAGGACAGGGGTGGGTAAAACTGTTTTTT.

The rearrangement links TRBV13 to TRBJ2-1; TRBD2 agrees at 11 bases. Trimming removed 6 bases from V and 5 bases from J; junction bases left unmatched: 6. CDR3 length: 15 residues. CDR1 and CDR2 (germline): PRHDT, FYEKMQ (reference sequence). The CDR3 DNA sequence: TGTGCCAGCAGACCTCCTAGCGGGGGGAACAATGAGCAGTTCTTC. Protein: CASRPPSGGNNEQFF.

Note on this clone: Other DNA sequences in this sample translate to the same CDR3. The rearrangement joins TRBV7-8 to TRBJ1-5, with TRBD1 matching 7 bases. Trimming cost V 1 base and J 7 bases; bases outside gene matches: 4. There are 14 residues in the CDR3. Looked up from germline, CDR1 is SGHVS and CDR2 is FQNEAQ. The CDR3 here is CASSLGQGGQPQHF. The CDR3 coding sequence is TGTGCCAGCAGCTTAGGACAGGGTGGGCAGCCCCAGCATTTT.

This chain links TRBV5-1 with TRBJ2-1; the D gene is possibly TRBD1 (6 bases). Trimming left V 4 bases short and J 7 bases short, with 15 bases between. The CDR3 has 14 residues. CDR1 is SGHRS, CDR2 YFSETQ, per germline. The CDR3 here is CASSQMPGENEQFF. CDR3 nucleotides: TGCGCCAGCAGCCAAATGCCAGGGGAGAATGAGCAGTTCTTC.

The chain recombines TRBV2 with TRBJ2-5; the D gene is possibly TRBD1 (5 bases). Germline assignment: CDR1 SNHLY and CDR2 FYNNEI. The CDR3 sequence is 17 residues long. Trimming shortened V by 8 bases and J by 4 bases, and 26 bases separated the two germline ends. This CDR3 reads CASRFAQGGLQGETQYF. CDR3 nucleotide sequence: TGTGCCAGCCGATTCGCGCAGGGTGGATTACAAGGAGAGACCCAGTACTTC.

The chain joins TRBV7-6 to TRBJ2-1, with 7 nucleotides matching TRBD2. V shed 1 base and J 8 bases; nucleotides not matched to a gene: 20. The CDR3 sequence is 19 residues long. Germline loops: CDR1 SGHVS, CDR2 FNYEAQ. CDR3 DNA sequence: TGTGCCAGCAGCTTAGGCCCAGGGACCCAAAGACTAGCATTCGATGAGCAGTTCTTC. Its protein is CASSLGPGTQRLAFDEQFF.